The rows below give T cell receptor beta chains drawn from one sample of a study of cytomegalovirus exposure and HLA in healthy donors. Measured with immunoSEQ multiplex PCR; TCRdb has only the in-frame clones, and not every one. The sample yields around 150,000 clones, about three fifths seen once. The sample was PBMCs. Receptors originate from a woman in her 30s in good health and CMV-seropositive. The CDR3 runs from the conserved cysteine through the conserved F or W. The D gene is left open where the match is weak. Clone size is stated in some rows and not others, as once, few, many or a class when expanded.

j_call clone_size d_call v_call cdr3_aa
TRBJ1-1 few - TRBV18 CASSDGGAGQAFF
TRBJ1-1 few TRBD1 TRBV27 CASSLRLRDRAKGGYTEAFF
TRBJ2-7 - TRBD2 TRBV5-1 CASSKARTSGTFRSSYEQYF
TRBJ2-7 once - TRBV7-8 CASSHGGFYEQYF
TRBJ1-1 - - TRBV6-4 CARLDELGLINTEAFF
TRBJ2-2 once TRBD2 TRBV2 CASSSGRAGTGELFF
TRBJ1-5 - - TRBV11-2 CASSLKAGNQPQHF
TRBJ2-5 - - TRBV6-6 CASSYSGATQETQYF
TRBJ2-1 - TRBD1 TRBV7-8 CASSLERTGEFF
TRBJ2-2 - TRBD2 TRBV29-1 CSVFGSGSIGELFF
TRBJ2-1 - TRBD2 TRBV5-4 CASSLGGTRGPNEQFF
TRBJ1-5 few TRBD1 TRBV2 CASSGDRALTLHQPQHF
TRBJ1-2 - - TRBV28 CASSSYTMGYTF
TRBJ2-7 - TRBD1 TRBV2 CASGQESYEQYF
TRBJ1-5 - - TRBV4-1 CASSQQEDRPQHF
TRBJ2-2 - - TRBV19 CASSIVGGTGELFF
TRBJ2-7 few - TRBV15 CATGLGNEQYF
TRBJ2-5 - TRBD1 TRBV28 CASSLTGGGQETQYF
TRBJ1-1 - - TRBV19 CASSTFVGENTEAFF
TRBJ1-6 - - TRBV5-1 CASRAQGSYNSPLHF
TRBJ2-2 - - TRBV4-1 CASSQGNRVTGELFF
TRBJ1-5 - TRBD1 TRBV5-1 CASSERQGRCWSNQPQHF
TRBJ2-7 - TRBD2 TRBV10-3 CAIGDGLAGNEQYF
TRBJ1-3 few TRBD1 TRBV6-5 CASSHRGSGNTIYF
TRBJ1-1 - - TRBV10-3 CAIRDSLGPFF
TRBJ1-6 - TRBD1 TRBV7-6 CASSEQGAPSNSPLHF
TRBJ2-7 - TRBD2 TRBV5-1 CASSYGLADSYEQYF
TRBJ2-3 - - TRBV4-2 CASSPPVVDTQYF
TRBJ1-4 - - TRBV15 CATSRTKNEKLFF
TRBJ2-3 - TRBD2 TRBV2 CASRPSGITDTQYF
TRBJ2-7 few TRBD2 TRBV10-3 CAISLAGASREQYF
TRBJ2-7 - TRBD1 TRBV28 CASSESTGNSYEQYF
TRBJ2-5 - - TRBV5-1 CASSDTEETQYF
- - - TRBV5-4 CASSLAPASNSEQYF
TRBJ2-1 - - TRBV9 CASSAREGSYNEQFF
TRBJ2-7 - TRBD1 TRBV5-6 CASSGGWSRGLRREQYF
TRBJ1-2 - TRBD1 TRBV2 CASRATGHYGYTF
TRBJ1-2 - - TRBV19 CASSLPRDIYGYTF
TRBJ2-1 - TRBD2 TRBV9 CASSVVGSSGEGQFF
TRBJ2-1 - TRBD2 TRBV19 CASRASGGTNEQFF
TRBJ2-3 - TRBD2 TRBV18 CASSPGGDTQYF